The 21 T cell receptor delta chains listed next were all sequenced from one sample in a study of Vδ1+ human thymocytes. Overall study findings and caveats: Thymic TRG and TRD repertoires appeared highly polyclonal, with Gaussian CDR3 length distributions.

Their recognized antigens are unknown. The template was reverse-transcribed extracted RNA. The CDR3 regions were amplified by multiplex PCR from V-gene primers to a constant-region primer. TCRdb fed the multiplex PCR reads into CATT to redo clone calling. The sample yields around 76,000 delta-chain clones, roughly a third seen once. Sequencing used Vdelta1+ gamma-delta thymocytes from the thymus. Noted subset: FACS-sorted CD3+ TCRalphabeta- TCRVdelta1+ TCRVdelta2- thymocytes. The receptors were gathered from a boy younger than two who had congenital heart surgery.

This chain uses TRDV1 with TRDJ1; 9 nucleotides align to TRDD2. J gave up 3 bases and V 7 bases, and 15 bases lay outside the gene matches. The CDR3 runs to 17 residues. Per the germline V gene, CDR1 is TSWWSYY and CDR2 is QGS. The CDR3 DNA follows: TGTGCTCTTGCACCCGACCTTCCTACGAGATACGCCGATAAACTCATCTTT. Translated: CALAPDLPTRYADKLIF.

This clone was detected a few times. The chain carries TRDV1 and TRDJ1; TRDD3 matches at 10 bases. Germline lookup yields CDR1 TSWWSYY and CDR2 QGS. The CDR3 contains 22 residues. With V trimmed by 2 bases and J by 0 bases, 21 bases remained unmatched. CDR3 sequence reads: CALGEITTPYWGIFLYTDKLIF. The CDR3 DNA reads TGTGCTCTTGGGGAAATTACGACCCCATACTGGGGGATCTTCCTGTACACCGATAAACTCATCTTT.

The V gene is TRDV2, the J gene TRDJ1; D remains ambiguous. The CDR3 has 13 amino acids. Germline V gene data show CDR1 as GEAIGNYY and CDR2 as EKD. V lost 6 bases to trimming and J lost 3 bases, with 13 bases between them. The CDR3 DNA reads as TGTGCCTGTCTACCGTCAACCCCCGATAAACTCATCTTT. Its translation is CACLPSTPDKLIF.

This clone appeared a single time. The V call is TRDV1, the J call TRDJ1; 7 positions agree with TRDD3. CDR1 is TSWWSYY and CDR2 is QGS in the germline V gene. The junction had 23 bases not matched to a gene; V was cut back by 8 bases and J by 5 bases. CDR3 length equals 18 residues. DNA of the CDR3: TGTGCTCTTCTACTAACACGTACTGGGGCTCCCCTTGAGGATAAACTCATCTTT. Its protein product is CALLLTRTGAPLEDKLIF.

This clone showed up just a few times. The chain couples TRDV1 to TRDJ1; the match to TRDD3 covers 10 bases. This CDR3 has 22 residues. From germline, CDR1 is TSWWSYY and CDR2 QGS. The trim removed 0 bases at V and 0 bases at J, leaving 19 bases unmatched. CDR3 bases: TGTGCTCTTGGGGAACTACCCTCCTTTGGGGGATACCCAAGACGATACACCGATAAACTCATCTTT. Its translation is CALGELPSFGGYPRRYTDKLIF.

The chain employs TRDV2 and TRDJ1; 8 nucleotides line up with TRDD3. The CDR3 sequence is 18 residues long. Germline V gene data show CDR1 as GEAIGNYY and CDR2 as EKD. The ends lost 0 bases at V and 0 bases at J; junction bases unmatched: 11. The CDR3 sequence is CACDTGTGGQLDTDKLIF. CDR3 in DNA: TGTGCCTGTGACACCGGTACTGGGGGTCAACTCGACACCGATAAACTCATCTTT.

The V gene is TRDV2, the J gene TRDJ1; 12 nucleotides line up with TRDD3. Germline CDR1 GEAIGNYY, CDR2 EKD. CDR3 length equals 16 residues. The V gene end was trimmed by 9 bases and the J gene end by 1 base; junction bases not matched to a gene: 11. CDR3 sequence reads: CATGDWGIPLTDKLIF. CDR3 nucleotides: TGTGCCACCGGTGACTGGGGGATACCCCTCACCGATAAACTCATCTTT.

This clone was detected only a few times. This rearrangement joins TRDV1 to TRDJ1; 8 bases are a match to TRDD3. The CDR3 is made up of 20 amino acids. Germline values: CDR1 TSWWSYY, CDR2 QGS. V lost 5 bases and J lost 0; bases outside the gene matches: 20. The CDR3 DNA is TGTGCTCTTGGGCCCCTCCGTACTATGCAACTGGGGGGGTACACCGATAAACTCATCTTT. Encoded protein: CALGPLRTMQLGGYTDKLIF.

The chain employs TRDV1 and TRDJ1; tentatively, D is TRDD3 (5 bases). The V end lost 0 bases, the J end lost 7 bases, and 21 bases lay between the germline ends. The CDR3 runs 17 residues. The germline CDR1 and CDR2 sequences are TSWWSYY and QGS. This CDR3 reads CALGELDGATIRGKLIF. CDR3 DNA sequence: TGTGCTCTTGGGGAACTAGATGGGGCGACGATCAGGGGTAAACTCATCTTT.

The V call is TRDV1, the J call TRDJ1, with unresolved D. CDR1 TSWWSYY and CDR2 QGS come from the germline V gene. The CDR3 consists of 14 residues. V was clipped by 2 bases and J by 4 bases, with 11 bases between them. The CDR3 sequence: CALGEGVSGDKLIF. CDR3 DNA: TGTGCTCTTGGGGAAGGGGTTAGCGGCGATAAACTCATCTTT.

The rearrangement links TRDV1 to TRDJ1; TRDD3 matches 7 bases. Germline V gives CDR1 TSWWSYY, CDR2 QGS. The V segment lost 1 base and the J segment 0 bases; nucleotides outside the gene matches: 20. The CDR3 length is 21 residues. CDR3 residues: CALGEHSSPRWWGTYTDKLIF. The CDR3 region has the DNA TGTGCTCTTGGGGAACATTCCTCCCCCCGGTGGTGGGGGACCTACACCGATAAACTCATCTTT.

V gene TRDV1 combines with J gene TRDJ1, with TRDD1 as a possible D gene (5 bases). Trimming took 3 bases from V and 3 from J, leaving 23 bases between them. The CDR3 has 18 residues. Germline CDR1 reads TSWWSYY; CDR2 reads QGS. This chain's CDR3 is CALGEALNRYSRSDKLIF. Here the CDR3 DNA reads TGTGCTCTTGGGGAGGCCCTCAATAGGTACTCACGATCCGATAAACTCATCTTT.

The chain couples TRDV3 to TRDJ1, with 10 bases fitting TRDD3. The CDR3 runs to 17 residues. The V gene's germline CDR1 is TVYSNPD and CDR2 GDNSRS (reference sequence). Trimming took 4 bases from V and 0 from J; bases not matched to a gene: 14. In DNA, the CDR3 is TGTGCCTGGATTGGGGCCGACTGGGGGATCTACACCGATAAACTCATCTTT. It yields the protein CAWIGADWGIYTDKLIF.

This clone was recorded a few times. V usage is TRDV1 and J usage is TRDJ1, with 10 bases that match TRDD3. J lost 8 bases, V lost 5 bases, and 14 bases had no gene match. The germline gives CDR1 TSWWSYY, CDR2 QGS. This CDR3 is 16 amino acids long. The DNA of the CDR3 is TGTGCTCTTGGGACGCAAAAGGGGGATACGGTGGGCAAACTCATCTTT. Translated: CALGTQKGDTVGKLIF.

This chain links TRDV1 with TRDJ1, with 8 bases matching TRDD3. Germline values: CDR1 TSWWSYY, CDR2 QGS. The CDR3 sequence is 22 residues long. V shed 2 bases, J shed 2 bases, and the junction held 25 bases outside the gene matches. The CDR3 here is CALGEAPTGYWGPIDFTDKLIF. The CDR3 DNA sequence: TGTGCTCTTGGGGAAGCACCTACGGGATACTGGGGGCCCATTGACTTTACCGATAAACTCATCTTT.

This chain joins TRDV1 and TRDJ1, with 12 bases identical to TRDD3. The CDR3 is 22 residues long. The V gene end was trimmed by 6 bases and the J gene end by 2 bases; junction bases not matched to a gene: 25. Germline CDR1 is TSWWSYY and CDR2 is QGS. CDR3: CALGRNSFRSGGYVGITDKLIF. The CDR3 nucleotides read TGTGCTCTTGGCCGGAACTCCTTCCGCTCTGGGGGATACGTTGGAATAACCGATAAACTCATCTTT.

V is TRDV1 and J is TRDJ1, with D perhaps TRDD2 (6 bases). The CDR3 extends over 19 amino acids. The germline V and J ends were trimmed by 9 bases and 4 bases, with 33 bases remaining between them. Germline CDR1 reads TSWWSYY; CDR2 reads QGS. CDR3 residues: CALGLPTPRYPSHSDKLIF. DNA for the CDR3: TGTGCTCTCGGCCTTCCCACACCTCGTTACCCAAGCCACAGCGATAAACTCATCTTT.

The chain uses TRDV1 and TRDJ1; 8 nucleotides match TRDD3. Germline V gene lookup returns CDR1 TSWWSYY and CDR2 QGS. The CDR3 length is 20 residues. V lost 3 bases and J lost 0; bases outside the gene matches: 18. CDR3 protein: CALGDGSLYWGVLYTDKLIF. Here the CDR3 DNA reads TGTGCTCTTGGGGATGGATCCCTGTACTGGGGGGTCCTGTACACCGATAAACTCATCTTT.

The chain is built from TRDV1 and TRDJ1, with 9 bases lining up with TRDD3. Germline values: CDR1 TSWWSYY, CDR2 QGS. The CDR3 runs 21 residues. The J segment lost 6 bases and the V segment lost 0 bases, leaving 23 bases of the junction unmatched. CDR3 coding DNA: TGTGCTCTTGGGGAACTACCCCTACGGGTCCCACTGGGGGAAACCCCCCATAAACTCATCTTT. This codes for CALGELPLRVPLGETPHKLIF.

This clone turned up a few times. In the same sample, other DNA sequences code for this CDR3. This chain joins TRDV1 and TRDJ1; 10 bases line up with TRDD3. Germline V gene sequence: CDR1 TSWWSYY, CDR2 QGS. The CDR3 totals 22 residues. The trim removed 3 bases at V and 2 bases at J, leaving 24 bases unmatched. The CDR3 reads CALGEILSYAGGYLRRTDKLIF. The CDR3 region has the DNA TGTGCTCTTGGGGAGATCCTTTCCTACGCTGGGGGATATTTGAGGCGGACCGATAAACTCATCTTT.

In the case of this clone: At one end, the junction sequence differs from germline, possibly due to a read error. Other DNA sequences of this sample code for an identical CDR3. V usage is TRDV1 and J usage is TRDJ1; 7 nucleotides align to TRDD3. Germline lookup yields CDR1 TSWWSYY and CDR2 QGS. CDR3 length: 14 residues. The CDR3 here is CALGEYWGLGKLIF. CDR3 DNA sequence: TGCGCTCTTGGGGAATACTGGGGATTAGGTAAACTCATCTTT.